The 18 T cell receptor beta chains below were found in one sample sequenced in a study of molecular identifiers for immune sequencing clone quantification. MiXCR, run by TCRdb on the PCR reads, gives a single entry per CDR3 protein. Here the sample spans more than 450,000 distinct CDR3 sequences, about 21% being singletons. Material for sequencing was naive CD8+ T cells from blood, with Jurkat cell RNA spiked in. Subset denoted: FACS-sorted CD8+CD4-CCR7+CD45RA+ naive T cells. These receptors originate from a human donor in good health. Some libraries in this study had Jurkat cell RNA spiked in.

The CDR3 reads CASSLSSRAEQYF. The DNA of the CDR3 is TGTGCCAGCAGTTTATCGAGCAGGGCCGAGCAGTACTTC. This rearrangement joins TRBV27 to TRBJ2-7; weak D call: TRBD1 (5 bases). The CDR3 runs to 13 residues. Germline lookup yields CDR1 MNHEY and CDR2 SMNVEV (reference sequence). V shed 0 bases and J shed 6 bases, with 9 bases lying between them.

This clonotype was detected ten times or more. The genes are TRBV6-5 and TRBJ2-7; D possibly uses TRBD1 or TRBD2 (5 bases each). Germline assignment: CDR1 MNHEY and CDR2 SVGAGI. CDR3 length equals 15 residues. Trimming left V 0 bases short and J 2 bases short, with 11 bases between. This CDR3 is CASSYSGPTTYEQYF. The CDR3 coding sequence is TGTGCCAGCAGTTACTCGGGACCAACCACCTACGAGCAGTACTTC.

Notes on this clonotype: At one end, the junction sequence differs from germline, possibly due to a read error. The genes are TRBV15 and TRBJ2-1; 7 bases are a match to TRBD1. Germline V gene sequence: CDR1 LNHNV, CDR2 YYDKDF (reference sequence). The CDR3 runs to 17 residues. The CDR3 reads CATSGEGALGFYNEQFF. The CDR3 DNA follows: TGTGCCACCAGCGGAGAGGGGGCCTTAGGGTTCTACAATGAGCAGTTCTTC.

Many counts were recorded for this clonotype. This chain joins TRBV7-6 and TRBJ2-7; D perhaps matches TRBD2 (5 bases). This CDR3 comprises 13 residues. Trimming took 5 bases from V and 7 from J, leaving 15 bases between them. The V gene's germline CDR1 is SGHVS and CDR2 FNYEAQ. CDR3 coding DNA: TGTGCCAGCAGCCAAGGACTGCTTGGAGAGCAGTACTTC. Translation: CASSQGLLGEQYF.

The chain uses TRBV3-1 and TRBJ2-2; 11 bases are shared with TRBD2. J lost 0 bases, V lost 4 bases, and 4 bases had no gene match. The CDR3 sequence is 17 residues long. Germline loops: CDR1 LGHDT, CDR2 YNNKEL (reference sequence). In DNA form, the CDR3 reads TGTGCCAGCAGCCCGGGACTAGCGGCCCCGAACACCGGGGAGCTGTTTTTT. Protein: CASSPGLAAPNTGELFF.

As concerns this clonotype: This CDR3 fails to terminate in the conserved phenylalanine or tryptophan, so it likely reflects a read error. The chain employs TRBV2 and TRBJ2-7; D unresolved. In germline, CDR1 is SNHLY, CDR2 FYNNEI. This CDR3 spans 14 amino acids. V lost 6 bases and J 2 bases, leaving 14 bases between the germline ends. CDR3 in DNA: TGTGCCAGCAGAGCCACACCGTTGGCCTACGAGCAGTACTCC. This codes for CASRATPLAYEQYS.

This clonotype appeared many times. DNA of the CDR3: TGTGCCAGCAGCGCGGCGTTAGGGACAGATACGCAGTATTTT. Its protein product is CASSAALGTDTQYF. The chain employs TRBV7-9 and TRBJ2-3; D is unresolved. Trimming left V 5 bases short and J 3 bases short, with 12 bases between. CDR3 length: 14 amino acids. Germline V gene lookup returns CDR1 SEHNR and CDR2 FQNEAQ (reference sequence).

The rearrangement uses TRBV20-1 and TRBJ2-1; D call uncertain. The germline V and J ends were trimmed by 3 bases and 4 bases, with 7 bases remaining between them. The CDR3 contains 12 residues. The V gene's germline CDR1 is DFQATT and CDR2 SNEGSKA (reference sequence). In nucleotides, the CDR3 is TGCAGTGCTAGTGGGCCTTACAATGAGCAGTTCTTC. It specifies CSASGPYNEQFF.

There are many counts of this clonotype. This chain connects TRBV30 to TRBJ2-7, with D unresolved. Germline lookup yields CDR1 GTSNPN and CDR2 SVGIG (reference sequence). This CDR3 is 14 amino acids long. V was clipped by 0 bases and J by 3 bases, with 12 bases between them. The CDR3 here is CAWSVPATSYEQYF. As DNA, the CDR3 is TGTGCCTGGAGTGTACCTGCTACGAGCTACGAGCAGTACTTC.

There are many counts of this clonotype. The chain joins TRBV10-3 to TRBJ2-5, with 8 nucleotides matching TRBD1. The germline V gene encodes CDR1 ENHRY and CDR2 SYGVKD. Trimming at V came to 2 bases and at J to 2 bases, leaving 1 base not matched to a gene. The CDR3 has 14 amino acids. The CDR3 DNA sequence: TGTGCCATCAGTGAGCGGACAGGGCAAGAGACCCAGTACTTC. Translation gives CAISERTGQETQYF.

CDR3 sequence: CASSPPPRESPETQYF. The CDR3 nucleotides read TGTGCCAGCAGCCCCCCACCCCGGGAGTCCCCCGAGACCCAGTACTTC. The chain combines TRBV3-1 with TRBJ2-5, with D possibly matching TRBD2 (6 bases). This CDR3 comprises 16 residues. Trimming cost V 4 bases and J 5 bases, with 20 bases left between them. Germline V gives CDR1 LGHDT, CDR2 YNNKEL (reference sequence).

This clonotype turned up a few times. This sequence joins TRBV12-3 or TRBV12-4 and TRBJ1-5, with 7 nucleotides matching TRBD1. This CDR3 contains 18 residues. The V and J ends lost 2 bases and 11 bases, in that order; junction bases with no gene match: 21. The CDR3: CASSLSLRAHDRVSSQHF. CDR3 in DNA: TGTGCCAGCAGTTTATCCCTGAGGGCCCACGACAGGGTATCGTCCCAGCATTTT.

A word on this clonotype: A much larger clone lies a single base off, so this may be a read error. This chain links TRBV18 with TRBJ1-1; 7 bases are a match to TRBD1. This CDR3 region has 16 residues. Trimming cost V 0 bases and J 3 bases; bases outside gene matches: 7. Germline loops: CDR1 KGHSH, CDR2 LQKENI. CDR3 coding DNA: TGTGCCAGCTCACCACCCTCGACAGGGAGTGACACTGAAGCTTTCTTT. Translation: CASSPPSTGSDTEAFF.

This clonotype was detected only a few times. This chain joins TRBV9 and TRBJ1-1; D remains unclear. V was clipped by 0 bases and J by 7 bases, with 10 bases between them. CDR1 and CDR2 (germline): SGDLS, YYNGEE. CDR3 size: 13 residues. The CDR3 region has the DNA TGTGCCAGCAGCGTAGGGCTGGCAGTTGAAGCTTTCTTT. It is translated as CASSVGLAVEAFF.

In this sample, this clonotype turned up many times. The chain employs TRBV29-1 and TRBJ2-2; D is ambiguous. CDR1 and CDR2 from the germline V gene are SQVTM and ANQGSEA. This CDR3 comprises 14 residues. The ends were cut back, 1 base at V and 2 bases at J, with 8 bases in the middle. The CDR3 nucleotides are TGCAGCGTTGAAGCAGGCTTTAACACCGGGGAGCTGTTTTTT. As protein: CSVEAGFNTGELFF.

This clonotype came up many times. The J gene is TRBJ1-1, the V gene TRBV7-2; 7 nucleotides match TRBD1. J was trimmed by 5 bases and V by 5 bases; bases with no gene match: 11. In germline, CDR1 is SGHTA, CDR2 FQGNSA. This CDR3 has 15 amino acids. The CDR3 region is CASSVLQGRYTEAFF. Written as DNA, the CDR3 is TGTGCCAGCAGCGTATTACAGGGGAGATATACTGAAGCTTTCTTT.

This sequence joins TRBV6-5 and TRBJ2-7; D unclear. This CDR3 region has 13 residues. Germline V lookup: CDR1 MNHEY, CDR2 SVGAGI. Trimming took off 3 bases at V and 7 bases at J, with 13 bases between the two ends. Written as DNA, the CDR3 is TGTGCCAGCAGTTATTACGGACCCGGGGAGCAGTACTTC. It is translated as CASSYYGPGEQYF.

The table lists this clonotype with a few counts. One junction end disagrees with the germline gene, perhaps due to a read error. The genes are TRBV6-2 or TRBV6-3 and TRBJ2-2; TRBD1 matches 10 bases. Germline CDR1 MNHEY, CDR2 SVGEGT. The CDR3 runs to 17 residues. CDR3 nucleotide sequence: TGTGCCAGCAGTTACCCGCGACAGGGGGCGAACGCCGGGGAGCTGTTTTTT. It encodes CASSYPRQGANAGELFF.